The source of this T cell receptor beta chain is a study of regulatory T cells in long-lasting Graves disease. Overall study results and limits: Sample size was small, which may have lowered accuracy.

Described time point: persistent/refractory GD, antithyroid drugs over 5 years with positive TRAb. After RNA was extracted from PBMCs, the TCR library was made from it. Staff drew roughly 9 milliliters of peripheral blood into EDTA tubes. This clonotype was counted at least ten times. The target antigen is unknown. Germline assignment: CDR1 LGHDT and CDR2 YNNKEL (reference sequence). This CDR3 is 14 amino acids long. V lost 0 bases and J lost 13; bases outside the gene matches: 11. TCR beta libraries were built with iRepertoire HTBI primers and Arm-PCR of CDR3 regions. TCRdb re-analysed the multiplex PCR reads in MiXCR, keeping a single row per CDR3 protein. The sample lists a few hundred thousand distinct CDR3 sequences, 20% to 25% seen once, with approximately 60% in the top ten.

Here the sequenced sample was peripheral blood mononuclear cells (PBMCs), taken when the disease was refractory, from a patient treated with antithyroid drugs. This TCR came from a female donor with Graves disease. The chain employs TRBV3-1 and TRBJ1-1, with TRBD1 matching 7 bases. The CDR3 DNA sequence: TGTGCCAGCAGCCAAGACTCGGGACAGCGAGGAGATTTCTTT. This gives the protein CASSQDSGQRGDFF.